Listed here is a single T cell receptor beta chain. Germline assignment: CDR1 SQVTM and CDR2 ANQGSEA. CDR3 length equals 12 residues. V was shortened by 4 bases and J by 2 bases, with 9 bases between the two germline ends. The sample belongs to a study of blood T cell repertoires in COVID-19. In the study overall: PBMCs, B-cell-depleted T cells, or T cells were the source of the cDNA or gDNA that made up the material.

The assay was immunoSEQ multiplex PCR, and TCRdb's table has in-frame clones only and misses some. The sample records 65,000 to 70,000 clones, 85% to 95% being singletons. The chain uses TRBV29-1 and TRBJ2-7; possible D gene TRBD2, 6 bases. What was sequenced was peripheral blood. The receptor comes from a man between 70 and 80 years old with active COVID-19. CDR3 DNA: TGCAGCGTTGGGACGGGAGCCTACGAGCAGTACTTC. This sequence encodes CSVGTGAYEQYF.